Only one count was recorded for the clone carrying this T cell receptor beta chain. Antigen: not known. This sample includes further DNA sequences coding for the same CDR3. Clones were read by immunoSEQ multiplex PCR, and TCRdb kept only the in-frame ones, dropping some. Seen here are under 150,000 clones, less than 90% observed once, and the top ten hold 25% to 30%. The sample is drawn from a study of T cell responses to AZD1222 COVID-19 vaccine. General study findings and limits: With dominance at 160-218 and 743-854, vaccine-associated CD4 TCRs spanned spike.

Germline V gene data show CDR1 as LGHDT and CDR2 as YNNKEL (reference sequence). The CDR3 sequence is 13 residues long. Trimming pared 1 base from V and 2 bases from J, leaving 5 bases between. This TCR was sampled from an adult in good health. The material sequenced was peripheral blood, taken on day 0 of AZD1222 vaccination. The chain combines TRBV3-1 (or the pseudogene TRBV3-2) with TRBJ1-2, with D hard to call. The CDR3 loop is CASSQGSNYGYTF. The CDR3 nucleotides read TGTGCCAGCAGCCAAGGCTCAAACTATGGCTACACCTTC.